This TCR beta chain stems from a study of T cells after yellow fever vaccination (dated by TCRdb to about 2019). A note on the overall study: Libraries from fractions with low cell numbers were prepared with the SMART-Seq v4 Ultra Low Input RNA kit. The cohort comprised two healthy male donors, one aged 18 to 29 and one aged 30 to 40 years. To track T-cell clones before and after primary and booster YFV17D yellow fever vaccination, bulk TCR alpha and beta repertoires were sequenced longitudinally. Blood was drawn at multiple timepoints before and after primary and secondary immunization, with bulk PBMC replicates and cell subsets isolated. What the authors observed across the whole study: Because only a couple of donors were included in the study, the extent to which the findings can be generalized is limited. A small share of clonotypes occurred in both CD4 and CD8 compartments, likely arising from convergent recombination. The secondary T-cell response was found to be weaker but faster than the primary response, with a peak reached on day 5 rather than on day 15. After the booster, most of the clones that had expanded following primary vaccination were detected again (96% of CD4 and 80% to 90% of CD8), which suggests that memory was broadly maintained. FACS-sorted repertoires could contain abundant contaminating clonotypes from the bulk population, so computational filtering was required.

The CDR3, from cysteine to phenylalanine, totals 16 residues. CDR3 DNA only is kept here, 48 bases in frame from base 1. Trimming removed 4 bases from V and 0 bases from J, leaving 10 bases between the germline ends. Sequences LGHNA (CDR1) and YNFKEQ (CDR2) are obtained from the germline V gene. Of note for this clonotype: The clone's antigen remains unknown. The input lacks base qualities; no much larger clone sits a single base away.

Synthesis of TCR cDNA relied on 5'RACE template switching, a step that introduced a universal primer site along with unique molecular identifiers. Priming for cDNA synthesis came from both the TCR alpha and TCR beta constant segments. Library amplification involved two PCR steps, and the second step added sample barcodes and sequencing adapters. Libraries were sequenced on Illumina HiSeq 2500 (2x100 bp) or NovaSeq (2x150 bp). Processing in the source paper ran as follows. MIGEC was used to demultiplex reads and collapse the reads into UMI consensus sequences, and MiXCR was used for V(D)J alignment. Vaccine-responding clonotypes were defined with edgeR using replicate PBMC samples, requiring FDR below 0.01 and a log2 fold change above 5 up to day 15. CD4 or CD8 identity was assigned to each bulk clonotype according to whether the clonotype was present at higher abundance in the sequenced CD4 repertoire or the sequenced CD8 repertoire. TCRdb handled the public reads itself, with Q25 trimming in fastp and clone calling in MiXCR, and kept productive beta chains. Every distinct CDR3 protein forms one entry, paired with its most common genes and DNA. TCRdb assigned the V and J calls; the authors' analysis was not used. Across this sample there are 230,000 or so distinct CDR3 sequences, with 6.5% to 7.5% seen only once. The ten most abundant clones make up 0.8% to 1.2% of the sample.

The treatment or condition label, as the study defines it: live attenuated yellow fever vaccine strain. A standard Ficoll-Paque protocol was used to isolate PBMCs from peripheral blood. Dynabeads CD4 and CD8 positive selection kits were used to isolate the CD4 and CD8 T-cell fractions. RNA was extracted with TriZol from bulk PBMCs, CD4 and CD8 fractions, and dextramer-positive and dextramer-negative fractions. The sequence was obtained from a young man who received the YFV17D yellow fever vaccine. The V gene is TRBV4-2 and the J gene is TRBJ1-6; the D gene is perhaps TRBD1, from 6 matching bases. The source was CD4+ T cells sorted from PBMCs, collected on the day of the yellow fever booster vaccination. Here the CDR3 is given as CASSPQGSSYNSPLHF. The sequence in DNA is TGTGCCAGCAGCCCCCAGGGGAGCTCCTATAATTCACCCCTCCACTTT.